This TCR beta chain was captured in a study of T cells after yellow fever vaccination. Study information: Fractions of limited cellularity were prepared by means of SMART-Seq v4 Ultra Low Input. Study-wide findings and caveats: By day 5 rather than day 15, the secondary response had peaked, though it was weaker.

This clonotype has ten or more counts. The antigen remains undetermined. Universal primer sites and UMIs were introduced during 5'RACE template-switching synthesis of TCR cDNA. TCRdb reprocessed the 5' RACE reads via MiXCR and lists one record per CDR3 protein. Of over 110,000 distinct CDR3 sequences in the sample, around 7.7% were seen once. The CDR3 loop spans 18 amino acids. Trimming left V 0 bases short and J 10 bases short, with 25 bases between. Germline values: CDR1 DFQATT, CDR2 SNEGSKA (reference sequence). This TCR came from a young man who received the YFV17D yellow fever vaccine. The V call is TRBV20-1, the J call TRBJ1-6; D remains ambiguous. The sample consisted of CD4+ T cells sorted from PBMCs, taken 5 days after the yellow fever booster vaccination. In nucleotides, the CDR3 is TGCAGTGCTAGAGATTCATTCGGATCGCCAGGAAGGAAATCACCCCTCCACTTT. Amino acids: CSARDSFGSPGRKSPLHF.